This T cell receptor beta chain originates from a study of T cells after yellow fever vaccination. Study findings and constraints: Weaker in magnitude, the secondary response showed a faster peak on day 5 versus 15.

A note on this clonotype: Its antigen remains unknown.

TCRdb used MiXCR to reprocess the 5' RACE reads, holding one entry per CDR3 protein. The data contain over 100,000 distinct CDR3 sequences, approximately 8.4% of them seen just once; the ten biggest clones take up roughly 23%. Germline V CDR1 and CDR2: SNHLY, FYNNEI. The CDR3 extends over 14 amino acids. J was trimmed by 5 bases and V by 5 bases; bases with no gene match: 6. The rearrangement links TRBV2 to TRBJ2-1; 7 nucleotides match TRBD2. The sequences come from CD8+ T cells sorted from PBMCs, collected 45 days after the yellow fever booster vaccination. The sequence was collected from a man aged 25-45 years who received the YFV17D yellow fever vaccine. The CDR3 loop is CASSSGLTNNEQFF. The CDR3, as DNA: TGTGCCAGCAGTTCGGGACTAACTAACAATGAGCAGTTCTTC.